Shown below are 21 T cell receptor beta chains from a single sample sequenced in a study of T cell responses to AZD1222 COVID-19 vaccine. This table comes from immunoSEQ multiplex PCR, and its TCRdb copy is limited to in-frame clones, with some not included. In the table there are 95,000 to 110,000 clones, 87% of which are singletons. This material consisted of peripheral blood, taken on day 0 of AZD1222 vaccination. These receptors came from an adult in good health.

This clone was counted a single time. The chain uses TRBV4-1 and TRBJ1-5; unclear D gene. Trimming removed 0 bases from V and 5 bases from J, with 11 bases in between. This CDR3 spans 15 amino acids. CDR1 and CDR2 (germline): MGHRA, YSYEKL. The CDR3 sequence is CASSQEVMPDQPQHF. CDR3 nucleotide sequence: TGCGCCAGCAGCCAAGAAGTCATGCCGGATCAGCCCCAGCATTTT.

The chain links TRBV18 to TRBJ2-3; tentative D call: TRBD2 (5 bases). V was pared by 6 bases and J by 4 bases, with 11 bases between. The CDR3 loop spans 13 amino acids. CDR1 and CDR2 from the germline V gene are KGHSH and LQKENI. CDR3 sequence (DNA): TGTGCCAGCTCTCTGCTAGCTGCAGATACGCAGTATTTT. Residues: CASSLLAADTQYF.

The chain employs TRBV19 and TRBJ2-2; D possibly corresponds to TRBD1 (5 bases). In germline, CDR1 is LNHDA, CDR2 SQIVND (reference sequence). The CDR3 spans 17 residues. The V gene lost 3 bases and the J gene lost 6 bases, with 20 bases spanning the gap. The CDR3 sequence: CASSIAPGIGVPGELFF. CDR3 DNA sequence: TGTGCCAGTAGTATCGCCCCAGGGATAGGGGTACCCGGGGAGCTGTTTTTT.

The chain links TRBV19 to TRBJ2-3; unclear D gene. Trimming took off 4 bases at V and 0 bases at J, with 14 bases between the two ends. This CDR3 comprises 16 residues. Germline V CDR1 and CDR2: LNHDA, SQIVND (reference sequence). CDR3: CASSRVDWISTDTQYF. CDR3 nucleotide sequence: TGTGCCAGTAGTAGGGTCGACTGGATTAGCACAGATACGCAGTATTTT.

The genes are TRBV13 and TRBJ2-2; D remains unclear. CDR1 PRHDT and CDR2 FYEKMQ come from the germline V gene (reference sequence). With 7 bases removed from V and 4 bases from J, the gap between germline ends came to 16 bases. This CDR3 is built from 15 residues. CDR3 in amino acids: CASMVTGSPTGELFF. CDR3 bases: TGTGCCAGCATGGTTACTGGCTCCCCCACCGGGGAGCTGTTTTTT.

This sequence joins TRBV18 and TRBJ1-3, with D hard to call. The CDR3 runs to 16 residues. CDR1 and CDR2 from the germline V gene are KGHSH and LQKENI. V was cut by 2 bases and J by 0 bases, with 11 bases left in between. The CDR3 nucleotides are TGTGCCAGCTCACCATTTGAGGGAACCTCTGGAAACACCATATATTTT. Translation gives CASSPFEGTSGNTIYF.

The genes are TRBV7-6 and TRBJ2-7, with 9 bases that match TRBD2. CDR1 and CDR2 from the germline V gene are SGHVS and FNYEAQ. The CDR3 consists of 17 residues. The V segment lost 1 base and the J segment 3 bases; nucleotides outside the gene matches: 10. The CDR3 loop is CASSLGLASGMNYEQYF. CDR3 bases: TGTGCCAGCAGCTTAGGGTTGGCTAGCGGGATGAACTACGAGCAGTACTTC.

This clone was observed a few times. The chain uses TRBV7-9 and TRBJ2-5; 7 nucleotides line up with TRBD1. The V gene end was trimmed by 5 bases and the J gene end by 5 bases; junction bases not matched to a gene: 17. Germline values: CDR1 SEHNR, CDR2 FQNEAQ (reference sequence). CDR3 size: 17 residues. The DNA of the CDR3 is TGTGCCAGCAGCATAAGACAGGGTTTGGGAAAGGGGGAGACCCAGTACTTC. Protein sequence: CASSIRQGLGKGETQYF.

This sequence joins TRBV15 and TRBJ2-7; 7 positions agree with TRBD1. This CDR3 is 15 amino acids long. Trimming cost V 0 bases and J 6 bases; bases outside gene matches: 8. The V gene's germline CDR1 is LNHNV and CDR2 YYDKDF (reference sequence). Here the CDR3 reads CATSRDNRGSGEQYF. DNA for the CDR3: TGTGCCACCAGCAGAGATAACAGGGGAAGCGGCGAGCAGTACTTC.

The chain employs TRBV27 and TRBJ2-1; D is ambiguous. CDR3 length: 15 amino acids. V dropped 3 bases and J dropped 4 bases, with 13 bases sitting between them. Germline CDR1 and CDR2: MNHEY and SMNVEV (reference sequence). CDR3 sequence: CASSLSGSGYNEQFF. CDR3 sequence (DNA): TGTGCCAGCAGTTTGTCCGGCTCCGGGTACAATGAGCAGTTCTTC.

This clone has a handful of counts. This chain connects TRBV13 to TRBJ2-7; weak D call: TRBD1 (6 bases). Germline V CDR1 and CDR2: PRHDT, FYEKMQ (reference sequence). The CDR3 is 14 residues long. V lost 5 bases and J 2 bases, leaving 13 bases between the germline ends. The CDR3 DNA reads TGTGCCAGCAGCCTTGGACAGAAGGCCTACGAGCAGTACTTC. This codes for CASSLGQKAYEQYF.

The chain combines TRBV18 with TRBJ1-1; D unresolved. The CDR3 consists of 14 residues. V gave up 3 bases and J gave up 11 bases, with 19 bases separating them. The germline V gene has CDR1 KGHSH and CDR2 LQKENI. CDR3 sequence: CASSPYNPPVGAFF. The CDR3 region has the DNA TGTGCCAGCTCACCTTATAATCCACCGGTGGGGGCTTTCTTT. Full variable domain (missing parts from reference TRBV18 and TRBJ1-1): NAGVMQNPRHLVRRRGQEARLRCSPMKGHSHVYWYRQLPEEGLKFMVYLQKENIIDESGMPKERFSAEFPKEGPSILRIQQVVRGDSAAYFCASSPYNPPVGAFFGQGTRLTVV.

The chain couples TRBV6-4 to TRBJ2-3; possibly TRBD2 for D (6 bases). Trimming took off 3 bases at V and 2 bases at J, with 9 bases between the two ends. The germline V gene encodes CDR1 MRHNA and CDR2 SNTAGT. The CDR3 is 14 residues long. Here the CDR3 DNA reads TGTGCCAGCAGTGAGGGACTTGACACAGATACGCAGTATTTT. Encoded protein: CASSEGLDTDTQYF.

The V gene is TRBV29-1, the J gene TRBJ1-1, with D uncertain. V was shortened by 2 bases and J by 7 bases, with 17 bases between the two germline ends. The V gene's germline CDR1 is SQVTM and CDR2 ANQGSEA. CDR3 length equals 14 residues. The CDR3 coding sequence is TGCAGCGTTGAACCTCTTTATTTAGCAGGTGAAGCTTTCTTT. This encodes CSVEPLYLAGEAFF.

The chain is built from TRBV7-9 and TRBJ1-2; D ambiguous. V dropped 5 bases and J dropped 0 bases, with 10 bases sitting between them. CDR3 size: 14 residues. The germline V gene has CDR1 SEHNR and CDR2 FQNEAQ (reference sequence). The CDR3 reads CASSRGSANYGYTF. CDR3 sequence (DNA): TGTGCCAGCAGCCGGGGTTCGGCTAACTATGGCTACACCTTC.

This clone was detected only once. The V call is TRBV3-1 (or the pseudogene TRBV3-2), the J call TRBJ1-5; D unresolved. The CDR3 is 15 amino acids. The germline V and J ends were trimmed by 5 bases and 0 bases, with 11 bases remaining between them. CDR1 is LGHDT, CDR2 YNNKEL, per germline (reference sequence). CDR3 nucleotides: TGTGCCAGCAGCGTTCTAGTGTGTAGCAATCAGCCCCAGCATTTT. It yields the protein CASSVLVCSNQPQHF.

The J gene is TRBJ2-2, the V gene TRBV9; D not resolved. Germline V gene data show CDR1 as SGDLS and CDR2 as YYNGEE. Trimming removed 2 bases at V and 4 bases at J, with 15 bases between. This CDR3 region has 16 residues. The CDR3 nucleotides are TGTGCCAGCAGCGTCGAGTTGTACTTCGCCACCGGGGAGCTGTTTTTT. Translating it yields CASSVELYFATGELFF.

The rearrangement uses TRBV6-5 and TRBJ1-5, with D perhaps matching TRBD1 (6 bases). Germline V gene lookup returns CDR1 MNHEY and CDR2 SVGAGI. V shed 7 bases and J shed 1 base, with 14 bases lying between them. CDR3 length: 15 residues. The CDR3 loop is CASIRNGGSNQPQHF. The CDR3 DNA reads as TGTGCCAGCATCCGTAACGGGGGCAGCAATCAGCCCCAGCATTTT.

This clone was detected a few times. The chain has TRBV6-5 and TRBJ1-5; 9 positions match TRBD1. This CDR3 has 12 amino acids. V was pared by 5 bases and J by 9 bases, with 2 bases of the junction left unmatched. From germline, CDR1 is MNHEY and CDR2 SVGAGI. The CDR3 region is CASSQTGGPQHF. Here the CDR3 DNA reads TGTGCCAGCAGTCAGACAGGGGGGCCCCAGCATTTT.

The chain recombines TRBV19 with TRBJ1-2, with D unclear. Trimming removed 4 bases from V and 4 bases from J, with 19 bases in between. Germline assignment: CDR1 LNHDA and CDR2 SQIVND (reference sequence). The CDR3 is 16 residues long. CDR3 DNA: TGTGCCAGTAGTAAATCGTGGAAAGGACCGGGCTATGGCTACACCTTC. Amino acids: CASSKSWKGPGYGYTF.

The rearrangement links TRBV29-1 to TRBJ2-3; D is undetermined. Germline lookup yields CDR1 SQVTM and CDR2 ANQGSEA. This CDR3 is 11 amino acids long. V was cut by 5 bases and J by 8 bases, with 11 bases left in between. The CDR3 spells CSVSQGITQYF. The CDR3 nucleotides read TGCAGCGTTTCTCAAGGGATTACGCAGTATTTT.